Detailed here is one T cell receptor beta chain. Its antigen is currently unknown. The sample is drawn from a study of CXCR3-negative and CXCR3-positive naive CD8 T cells. Study findings and constraints: It was found that naive subsets had comparable surface CD5, and TCR strength was inferred from TRB CDR3 properties. CXCR3 levels fell partly with cryopreservation; most assays relied on fresh PBMCs. The study found more hydrophobic TRB CDR3s in CXCR3-positive naive cells than in CXCR3-negative naive cells.

From germline, CDR1 is MDHEN and CDR2 SYDVKM. This CDR3 is 13 amino acids long. Identification of naive CD8+ T cells rested on CD45RO-CCR7+CD27+CD95- status. The libraries of TRB cDNA were constructed through 5' RACE using UMI labels. TCRdb reprocessed the 5' RACE reads, with one entry per CDR3 protein and no DNA. The repertoire shows around 140,000 distinct CDR3 sequences; the top ten hold 0.45% to 0.55%. The specimen sequenced was naive CXCR3- CD8+ T cells from blood. Stated subset: CD45RO-CCR7+CD27+CD95- naive CD8+ T cells lacking CXCR3 (TNR3-). V is TRBV28 and J is TRBJ2-5; absent DNA, TCRdb's TRBD1 call cannot be checked. This receptor was obtained from a human donor in good health. Some clones in this sample may be carry-over from other donors' samples. CDR3 loop: CASRTDFQETQYF.